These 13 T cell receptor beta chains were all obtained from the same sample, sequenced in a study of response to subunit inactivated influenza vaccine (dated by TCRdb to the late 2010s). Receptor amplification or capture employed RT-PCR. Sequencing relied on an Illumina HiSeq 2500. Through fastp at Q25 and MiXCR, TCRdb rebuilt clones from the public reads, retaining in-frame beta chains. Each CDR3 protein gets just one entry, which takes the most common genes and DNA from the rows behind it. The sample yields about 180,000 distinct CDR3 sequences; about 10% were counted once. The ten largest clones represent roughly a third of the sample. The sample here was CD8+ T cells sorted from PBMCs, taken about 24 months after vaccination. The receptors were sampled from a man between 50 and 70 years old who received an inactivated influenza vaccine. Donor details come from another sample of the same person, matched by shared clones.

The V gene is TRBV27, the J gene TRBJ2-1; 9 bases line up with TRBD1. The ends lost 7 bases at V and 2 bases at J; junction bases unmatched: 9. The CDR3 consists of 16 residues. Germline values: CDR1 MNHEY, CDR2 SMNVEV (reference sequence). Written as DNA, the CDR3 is TGTGCCAGCATACACTACGGACAGGGGACCTACAATGAGCAGTTCTTC. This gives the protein CASIHYGQGTYNEQFF.

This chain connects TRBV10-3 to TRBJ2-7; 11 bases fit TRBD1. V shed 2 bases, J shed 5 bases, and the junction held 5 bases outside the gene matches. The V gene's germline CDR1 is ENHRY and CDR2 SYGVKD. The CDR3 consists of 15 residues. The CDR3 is CAISEPGQGVDEQYF. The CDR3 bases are TGTGCCATCAGTGAGCCGGGACAGGGGGTCGACGAGCAGTACTTC.

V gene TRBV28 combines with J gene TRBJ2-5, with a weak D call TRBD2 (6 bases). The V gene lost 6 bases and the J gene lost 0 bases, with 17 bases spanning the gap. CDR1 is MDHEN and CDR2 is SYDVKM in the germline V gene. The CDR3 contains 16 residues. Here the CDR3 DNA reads TGTGCCAGCAGCAAGCGGGTGGCGGTACACCAAGAGACCCAGTACTTC. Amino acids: CASSKRVAVHQETQYF.

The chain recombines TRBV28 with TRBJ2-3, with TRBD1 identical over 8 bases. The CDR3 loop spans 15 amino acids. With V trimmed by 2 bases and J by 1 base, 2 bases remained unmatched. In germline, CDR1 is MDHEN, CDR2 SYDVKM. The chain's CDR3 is CASSLVTGGTDTQYF. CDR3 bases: TGTGCCAGCAGTTTAGTGACAGGGGGCACAGATACGCAGTATTTT.

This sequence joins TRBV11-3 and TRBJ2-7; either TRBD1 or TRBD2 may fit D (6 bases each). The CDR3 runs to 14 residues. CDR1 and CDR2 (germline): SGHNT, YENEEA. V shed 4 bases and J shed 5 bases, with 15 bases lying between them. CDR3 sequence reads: CASSWGAGRDEQYF. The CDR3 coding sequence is TGTGCCAGCAGCTGGGGGGCAGGGCGGGACGAGCAGTACTTC. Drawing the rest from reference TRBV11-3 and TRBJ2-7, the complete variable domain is EAGVVQSPRYKIIEKKQPVAFWCNPISGHNTLYWYLQNLGQGPELLIRYENEEAVDDSQLPKDRFSAERLKGVDSTLKIQPAELGDSAVYLCASSWGAGRDEQYFGPGTRLTVT.

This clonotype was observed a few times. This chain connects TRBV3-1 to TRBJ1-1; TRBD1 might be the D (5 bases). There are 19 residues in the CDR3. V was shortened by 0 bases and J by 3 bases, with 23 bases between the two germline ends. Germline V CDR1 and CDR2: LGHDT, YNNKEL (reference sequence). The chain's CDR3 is CASSQDRVRRERYDTEAFF. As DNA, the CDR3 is TGTGCCAGCAGCCAAGATCGAGTGCGCAGGGAGCGATACGACACTGAAGCTTTCTTT.

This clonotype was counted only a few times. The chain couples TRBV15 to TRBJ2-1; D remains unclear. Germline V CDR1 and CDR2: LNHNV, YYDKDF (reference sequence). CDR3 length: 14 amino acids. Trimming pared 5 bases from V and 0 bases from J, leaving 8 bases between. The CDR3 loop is CATSQAGSYNEQFF. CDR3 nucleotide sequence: TGTGCCACCAGCCAAGCAGGCTCCTACAATGAGCAGTTCTTC. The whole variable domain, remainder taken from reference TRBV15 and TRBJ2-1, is DAMVIQNPRYQVTQFGKPVTLSCSQTLNHNVMYWYQQKSSQAPKLLFHYYDKDFNNEADTPDNFQSRRPNTSFCFLDIRSPGLGDTAMYLCATSQAGSYNEQFFGPGTRLTVL.

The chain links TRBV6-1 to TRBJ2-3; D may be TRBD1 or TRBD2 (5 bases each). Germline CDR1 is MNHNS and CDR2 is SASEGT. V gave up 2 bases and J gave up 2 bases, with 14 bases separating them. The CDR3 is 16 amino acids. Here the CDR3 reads CASSELAGSYTDTQYF. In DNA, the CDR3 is TGTGCCAGCAGTGAACTAGCAGGGTCGTACACAGATACGCAGTATTTT.

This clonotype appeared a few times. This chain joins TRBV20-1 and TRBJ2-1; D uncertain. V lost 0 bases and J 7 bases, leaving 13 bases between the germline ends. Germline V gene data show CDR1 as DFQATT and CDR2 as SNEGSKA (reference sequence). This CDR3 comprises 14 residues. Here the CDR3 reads CSARDIRQENEQFF. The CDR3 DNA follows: TGCAGTGCTAGAGATATAAGGCAGGAGAATGAGCAGTTCTTC.

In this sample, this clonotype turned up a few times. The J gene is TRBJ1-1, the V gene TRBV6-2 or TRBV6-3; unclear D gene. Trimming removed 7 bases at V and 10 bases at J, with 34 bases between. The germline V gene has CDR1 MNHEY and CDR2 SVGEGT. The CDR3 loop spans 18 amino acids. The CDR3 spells CASNPIGFERRNSEGAFF. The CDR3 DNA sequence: TGTGCCAGCAACCCAATCGGTTTCGAGCGGCGCAACTCCGAGGGAGCTTTCTTT.

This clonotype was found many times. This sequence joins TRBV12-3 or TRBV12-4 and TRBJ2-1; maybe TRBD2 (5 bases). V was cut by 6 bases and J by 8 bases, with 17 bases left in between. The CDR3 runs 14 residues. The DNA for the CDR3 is TGTGCCAGCAGGGAAGGAGGCAGTCGGCATGAGCAGTTCTTC. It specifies CASREGGSRHEQFF.

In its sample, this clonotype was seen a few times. CDR3 coding DNA: TGTGCCAGCACCCAGGGGGACAGATCACTATACGAGCAGTACTTC. Amino acids: CASTQGDRSLYEQYF. The V and J genes are TRBV13 and TRBJ2-7; 7 bases line up with TRBD1. The junction had 13 bases not matched to a gene; V was cut back by 7 bases and J by 4 bases. The CDR3 is made up of 15 amino acids. Germline values: CDR1 PRHDT, CDR2 FYEKMQ (reference sequence).

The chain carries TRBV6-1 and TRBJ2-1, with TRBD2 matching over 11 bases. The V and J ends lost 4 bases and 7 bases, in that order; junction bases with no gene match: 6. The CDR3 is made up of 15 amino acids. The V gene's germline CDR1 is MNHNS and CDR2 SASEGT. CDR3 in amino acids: CASSAIAGGSNEQFF. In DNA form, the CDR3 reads TGTGCCAGCAGTGCAATAGCGGGGGGGTCAAATGAGCAGTTCTTC.